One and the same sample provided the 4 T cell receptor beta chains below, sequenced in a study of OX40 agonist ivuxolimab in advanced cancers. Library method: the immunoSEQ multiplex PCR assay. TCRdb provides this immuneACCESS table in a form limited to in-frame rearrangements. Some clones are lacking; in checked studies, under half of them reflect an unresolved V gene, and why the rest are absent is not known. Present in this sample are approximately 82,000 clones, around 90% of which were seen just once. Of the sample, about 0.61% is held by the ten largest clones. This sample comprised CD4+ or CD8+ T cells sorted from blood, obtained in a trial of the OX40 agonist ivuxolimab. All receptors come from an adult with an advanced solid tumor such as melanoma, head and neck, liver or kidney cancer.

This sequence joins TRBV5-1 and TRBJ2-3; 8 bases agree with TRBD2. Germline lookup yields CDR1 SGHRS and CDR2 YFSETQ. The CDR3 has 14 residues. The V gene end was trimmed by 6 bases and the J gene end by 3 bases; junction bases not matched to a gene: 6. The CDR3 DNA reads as TGCGCCAGCAAGAGGGAGCGGGGGACAGATACGCAGTATTTT. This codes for CASKRERGTDTQYF.

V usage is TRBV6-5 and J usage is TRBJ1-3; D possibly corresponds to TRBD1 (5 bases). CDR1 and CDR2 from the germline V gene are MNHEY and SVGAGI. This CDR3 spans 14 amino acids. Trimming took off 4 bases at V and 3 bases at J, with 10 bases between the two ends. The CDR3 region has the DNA TGTGCCAGCAGTTCCGGGGGAGATGGAAACACCATATATTTT. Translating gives CASSSGGDGNTIYF.

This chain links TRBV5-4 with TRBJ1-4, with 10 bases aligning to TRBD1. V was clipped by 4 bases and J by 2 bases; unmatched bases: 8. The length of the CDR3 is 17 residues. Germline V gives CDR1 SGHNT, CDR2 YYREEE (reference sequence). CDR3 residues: CASSHRQGATTNEKLFF. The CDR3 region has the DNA TGTGCCAGCAGCCATAGACAGGGGGCGACGACTAATGAAAAACTGTTTTTT.

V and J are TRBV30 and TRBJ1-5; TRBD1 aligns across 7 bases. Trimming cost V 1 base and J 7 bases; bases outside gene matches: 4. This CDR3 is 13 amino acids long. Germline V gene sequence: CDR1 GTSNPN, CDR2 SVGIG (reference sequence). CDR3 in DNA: TGTGCCTGGAGTGAGACAGGGAACCAGCCCCAGCATTTT. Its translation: CAWSETGNQPQHF.